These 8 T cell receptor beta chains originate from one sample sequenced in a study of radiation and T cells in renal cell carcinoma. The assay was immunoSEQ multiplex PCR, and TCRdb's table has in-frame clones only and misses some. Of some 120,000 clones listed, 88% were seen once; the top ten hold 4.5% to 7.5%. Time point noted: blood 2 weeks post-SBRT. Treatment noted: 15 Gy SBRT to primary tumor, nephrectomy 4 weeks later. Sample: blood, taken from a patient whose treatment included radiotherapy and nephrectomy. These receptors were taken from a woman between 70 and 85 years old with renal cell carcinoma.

CDR3 sequence (DNA): TGTGCCCACAGTGGGGCCGGGAAGGAGCAGTACTTC. Residues: CAHSGAGKEQYF. The V gene is TRBV6-1, the J gene TRBJ2-7, with D possibly called TRBD1 or TRBD2 (5 bases each). The CDR3 is 12 residues long. The V end lost 11 bases, the J end lost 7 bases, and 18 bases lay between the germline ends. Per germline, CDR1 MNHNS and CDR2 SASEGT.

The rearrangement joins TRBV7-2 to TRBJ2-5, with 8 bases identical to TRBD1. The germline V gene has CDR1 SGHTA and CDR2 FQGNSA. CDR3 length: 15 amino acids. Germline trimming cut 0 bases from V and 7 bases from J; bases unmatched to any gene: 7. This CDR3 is CASSLANDRGGTQYF. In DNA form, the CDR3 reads TGTGCCAGCAGCTTAGCCAATGACAGGGGAGGGACCCAGTACTTC.

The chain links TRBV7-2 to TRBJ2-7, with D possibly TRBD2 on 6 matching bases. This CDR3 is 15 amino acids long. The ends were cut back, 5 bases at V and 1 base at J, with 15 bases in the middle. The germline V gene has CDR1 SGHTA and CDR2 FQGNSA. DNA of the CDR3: TGTGCCAGCAGCAGGACTGTGGGGGGATCCTACGAGCAGTACTTC. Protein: CASSRTVGGSYEQYF. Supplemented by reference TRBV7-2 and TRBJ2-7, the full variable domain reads GAGVSQSPSNKVTEKGKDVELRCDPISGHTALYWYRQSLGQGLEFLIYFQGNSAPDKSGLPSDRFSAERTGGSVSTLTIQRTQQEDSAVYLCASSRTVGGSYEQYFGPGTRLTVT.

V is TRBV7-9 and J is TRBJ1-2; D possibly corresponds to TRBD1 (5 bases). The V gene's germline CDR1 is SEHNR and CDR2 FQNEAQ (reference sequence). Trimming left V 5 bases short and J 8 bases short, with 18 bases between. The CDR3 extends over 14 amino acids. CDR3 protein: CASSQVQGLQGYTF. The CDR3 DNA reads TGTGCCAGCAGCCAGGTCCAGGGTTTGCAGGGCTACACCTTC.

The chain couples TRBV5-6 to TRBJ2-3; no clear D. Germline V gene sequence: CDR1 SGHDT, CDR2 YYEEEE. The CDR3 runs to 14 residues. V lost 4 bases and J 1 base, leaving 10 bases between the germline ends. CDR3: CASSPTGRTDTQYF. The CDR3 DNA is TGTGCCAGCAGCCCTACCGGCCGCACAGATACGCAGTATTTT.

The CDR3 reads CAWSVSVAKNIQYF. In DNA form, the CDR3 reads TGTGCCTGGAGTGTATCAGTAGCCAAAAACATTCAGTACTTC. The chain recombines TRBV30 with TRBJ2-4; D is undetermined. The length of the CDR3 is 14 residues. V dropped 0 bases and J dropped 0 bases, with 6 bases sitting between them. Looked up from germline, CDR1 is GTSNPN and CDR2 is SVGIG (reference sequence).

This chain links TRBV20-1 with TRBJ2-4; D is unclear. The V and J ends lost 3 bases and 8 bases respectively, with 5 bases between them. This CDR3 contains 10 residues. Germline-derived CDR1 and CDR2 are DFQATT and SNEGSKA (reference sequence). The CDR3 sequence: CSASLDIQYF. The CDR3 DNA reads TGCAGTGCTAGCCTGGACATTCAGTACTTC.

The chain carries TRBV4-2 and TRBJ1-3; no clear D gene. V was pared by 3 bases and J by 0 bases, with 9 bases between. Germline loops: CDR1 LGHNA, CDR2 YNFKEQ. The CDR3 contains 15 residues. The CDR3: CASSQARDSGNTIYF. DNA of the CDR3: TGTGCCAGCAGCCAGGCCCGGGACTCTGGAAACACCATATATTTT.